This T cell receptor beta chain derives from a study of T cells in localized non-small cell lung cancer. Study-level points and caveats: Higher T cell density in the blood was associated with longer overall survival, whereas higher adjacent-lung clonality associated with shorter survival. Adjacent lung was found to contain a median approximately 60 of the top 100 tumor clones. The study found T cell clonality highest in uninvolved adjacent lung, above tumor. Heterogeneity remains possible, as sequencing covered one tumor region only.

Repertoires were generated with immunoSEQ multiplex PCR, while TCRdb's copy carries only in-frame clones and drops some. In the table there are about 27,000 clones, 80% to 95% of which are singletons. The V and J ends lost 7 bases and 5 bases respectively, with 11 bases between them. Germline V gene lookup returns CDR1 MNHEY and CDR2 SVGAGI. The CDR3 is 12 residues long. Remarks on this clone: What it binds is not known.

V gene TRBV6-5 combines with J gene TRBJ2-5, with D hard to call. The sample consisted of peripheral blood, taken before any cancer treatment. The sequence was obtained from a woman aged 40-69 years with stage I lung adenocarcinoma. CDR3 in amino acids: CASTPTGETQYF. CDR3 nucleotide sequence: TGTGCCAGCACCCCCACCGGGGAGACCCAGTACTTC.